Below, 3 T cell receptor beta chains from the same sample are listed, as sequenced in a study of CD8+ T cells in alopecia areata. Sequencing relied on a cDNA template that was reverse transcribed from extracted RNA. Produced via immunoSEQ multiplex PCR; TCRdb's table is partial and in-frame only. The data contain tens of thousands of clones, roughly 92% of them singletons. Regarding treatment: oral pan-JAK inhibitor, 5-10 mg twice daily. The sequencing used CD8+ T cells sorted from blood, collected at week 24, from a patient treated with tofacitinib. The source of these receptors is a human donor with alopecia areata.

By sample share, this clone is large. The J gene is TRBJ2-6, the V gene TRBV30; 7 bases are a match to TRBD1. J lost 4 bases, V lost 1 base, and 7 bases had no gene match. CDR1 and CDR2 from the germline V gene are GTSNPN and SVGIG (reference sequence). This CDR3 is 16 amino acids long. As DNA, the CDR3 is TGTGCCTGGAGTGAAACAGGGGAGAAAGGGGCCAACGTCCTGACTTTC. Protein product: CAWSETGEKGANVLTF. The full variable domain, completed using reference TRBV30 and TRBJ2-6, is SQTIHQWPATLVQPVGSPLSLECTVEGTSNPNLYWYRQAAGRGLQLLFYSVGIGQISSEVPQNLSASRPQDRQFILSSKKLLLSDSGFYLCAWSETGEKGANVLTFGAGSRLTVL.

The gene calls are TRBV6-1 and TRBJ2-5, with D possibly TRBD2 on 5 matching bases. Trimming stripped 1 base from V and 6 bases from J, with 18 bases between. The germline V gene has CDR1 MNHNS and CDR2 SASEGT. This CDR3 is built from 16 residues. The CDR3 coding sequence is TGTGCCAGCAGTGAAGGAAGCGAGGGCCCCCTAAAGACCCAGTACTTC. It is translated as CASSEGSEGPLKTQYF.

The CDR3 sequence is CASSLELAGGNEQFF. DNA of the CDR3: TGTGCCAGCAGTTTAGAGCTAGCGGGGGGTAATGAGCAGTTCTTC. The genes are TRBV27 and TRBJ2-1, with 11 bases identical to TRBD2. This CDR3 is built from 15 residues. The germline V gene has CDR1 MNHEY and CDR2 SMNVEV (reference sequence). With 2 bases clipped from V and 7 bases from J, the junction kept 4 bases outside the gene matches.